A selection of T cell receptor beta chains follows, all from one sample in a study of OX40 agonist ivuxolimab in advanced cancers. Using immunoSEQ multiplex PCR, the repertoire was profiled, and TCRdb retains in-frame clones only, with some absent. The table lists under 80,000 clones, around 89% of them singletons, with approximately 0.98% in the top ten. The input for sequencing was CD4+ or CD8+ T cells sorted from blood, taken in a trial of the OX40 agonist ivuxolimab. These receptors came from an adult with an advanced solid tumor such as melanoma, head and neck, liver or kidney cancer. The conserved cysteine and the conserved F or W are not part of the CDR3 here. Only part of the rows carry a size: once, few, many, or a class if the clone is expanded.

J | size | V | CDR3
TRBJ2-5 | - | TRBV11-2 | ASSRRGPETQY
TRBJ2-1 | - | TRBV19 | ASRRGLAGGPSSYNEQF
TRBJ2-7 | - | TRBV7-2 | ASVSGVSGSYEQY
TRBJ2-3 | - | TRBV30 | AWSDRGFGDTQY
TRBJ1-4 | - | TRBV30 | AWSPRTNKEKLF
TRBJ2-7 | - | TRBV4-2 | ASPDRLHRGEQY
TRBJ1-4 | - | TRBV4-2 | ASSHMDRAGEKLF
TRBJ1-6 | - | TRBV6-6 | ASSYGDSYNSPLH
TRBJ2-7 | - | TRBV4-1 | ASSQGFFSGDPTDYEQY
TRBJ2-1 | - | TRBV18 | ASSPGASGTYNEQF
TRBJ1-1 | - | TRBV5-1 | ASNEGLNTEAF
TRBJ2-1 | - | TRBV2 | ASSERGGLAGRHEQF
TRBJ2-2 | - | TRBV7-3 | ASRKGLGASSNTGELF
TRBJ2-3 | - | TRBV18 | ASSYGTSGSSDTQY
TRBJ1-1 | - | TRBV5-1 | ASTRDLNTEAF
TRBJ2-7 | - | TRBV7-2 | ASSLDGQAWYEQY
TRBJ2-7 | - | TRBV30 | AWSWGGPYEQY
TRBJ2-1 | once | TRBV14 | ASSQGIRNEQF
TRBJ1-5 | - | TRBV9 | ASSADLGNQPQH
TRBJ1-2 | - | TRBV19 | ASSMYGSLLYGYT
TRBJ2-6 | - | TRBV29-1 | SVVPGTGANVLT
TRBJ2-7 | - | TRBV28 | ASSLRDTVAYEQY
TRBJ2-1 | - | TRBV5-1 | ASSLKRSSYNEQF
TRBJ2-1 | - | TRBV9 | ASSPYGLTSGSYNEQF
TRBJ1-6 | - | TRBV27 | ASSPSTVPNSPLH
TRBJ1-1 | - | TRBV6-5 | ASSYGALNTEAF
TRBJ1-1 | - | TRBV4-2 | ASSQDPHRGTEAF
TRBJ2-3 | - | TRBV7-8 | ASSFRGGGSTPDTQY
TRBJ2-5 | once | TRBV4-1 | ASSQGFGGRGETQY
TRBJ1-1 | - | TRBV10-3 | AISVDSSLEAF
TRBJ2-3 | - | TRBV18 | ASSPELNRVTDTQY
TRBJ2-7 | once | TRBV14 | ASSQAGVGYEQY
TRBJ2-7 | - | TRBV6-6 | ASSPPGREQY
TRBJ1-4 | few | TRBV5-1 | ASSSEETRGEKLF
TRBJ1-4 | - | TRBV19 | ASRRDRDEKLF
TRBJ2-6 | few | TRBV11-2 | ASSLAPGANVLT
TRBJ2-7 | - | TRBV28 | ASTYGGVSYEQY
TRBJ1-5 | - | TRBV30 | AWSGGSNQPQH
TRBJ2-5 | once | TRBV27 | ASSLKPSGGRETQY
TRBJ2-2 | - | TRBV19 | ASKTGLSSGELF
TRBJ2-5 | - | TRBV5-1 | ASSLAFGRAFGETQY
TRBJ2-7 | - | TRBV11-3 | ASSPGGNSYEQY
TRBJ2-3 | - | TRBV11-2 | ASSLAGNTDTQY
TRBJ1-4 | - | TRBV28 | ASSFLGFTTTNEKLF
TRBJ1-4 | - | TRBV14 | ASSPGGAGGWKLF
TRBJ2-7 | - | TRBV18 | ASSTTSGVTYEQY
TRBJ1-3 | - | TRBV6-5 | ASKRVSGNTIY
TRBJ1-3 | - | TRBV7-2 | ASSRGWVTGNTIY
TRBJ2-7 | - | TRBV9 | ASSVEGSGDEQY
TRBJ2-3 | few | TRBV5-8 | ASRPWDRGTDTQY